This TCR beta chain was found in a study of blood T cell repertoires in COVID-19. Profiling relied on immunoSEQ multiplex PCR, and the TCRdb table lists in-frame clones only, not all of them. The table includes 93,000 or so clones, approximately 89% detected once. Trimming took 3 bases from V and 7 from J; bases not matched to a gene: 5. The V gene's germline CDR1 is SGHRS and CDR2 YFSETQ. The CDR3 runs to 16 residues. This TCR came from a woman of 80 years or more in a cohort sampled during active COVID-19. This chain connects TRBV5-1 to TRBJ2-2; 14 bases align to TRBD2. Sequencing used peripheral blood. CDR3 sequence (DNA): TGCGCCAGCAGCTCCGGACTAGCGGGAGGTCACGGGGAGCTGTTTTTT. It is translated as CASSSGLAGGHGELFF.